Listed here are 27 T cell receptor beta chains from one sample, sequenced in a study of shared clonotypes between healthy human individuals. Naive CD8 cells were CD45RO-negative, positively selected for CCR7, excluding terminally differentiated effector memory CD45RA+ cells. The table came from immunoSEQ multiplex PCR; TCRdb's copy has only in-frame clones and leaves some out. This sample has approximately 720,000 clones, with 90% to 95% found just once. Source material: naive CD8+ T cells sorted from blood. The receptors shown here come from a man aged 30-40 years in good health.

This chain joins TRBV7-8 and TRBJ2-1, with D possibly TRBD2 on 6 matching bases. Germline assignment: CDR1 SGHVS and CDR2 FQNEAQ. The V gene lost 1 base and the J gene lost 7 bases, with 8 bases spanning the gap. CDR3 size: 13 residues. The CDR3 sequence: CASSLDGGNEQFF. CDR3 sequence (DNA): TGTGCCAGCAGCTTAGACGGGGGAAATGAGCAGTTCTTC.

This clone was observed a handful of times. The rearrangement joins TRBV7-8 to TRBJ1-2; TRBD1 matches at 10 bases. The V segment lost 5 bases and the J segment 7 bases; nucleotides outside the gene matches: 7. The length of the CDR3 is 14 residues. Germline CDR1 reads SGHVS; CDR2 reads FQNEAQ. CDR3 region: CASSMTGGVSGYTF. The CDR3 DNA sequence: TGTGCCAGCAGCATGACAGGGGGCGTCTCTGGCTACACCTTC.

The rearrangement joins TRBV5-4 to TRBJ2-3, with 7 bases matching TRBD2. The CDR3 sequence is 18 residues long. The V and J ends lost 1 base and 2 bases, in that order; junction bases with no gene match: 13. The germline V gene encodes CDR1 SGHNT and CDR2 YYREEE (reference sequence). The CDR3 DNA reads TGTGCCAGCAGCTTGTACGTGTTGGCTAGCGGACTCACAGATACGCAGTATTTT. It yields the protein CASSLYVLASGLTDTQYF.

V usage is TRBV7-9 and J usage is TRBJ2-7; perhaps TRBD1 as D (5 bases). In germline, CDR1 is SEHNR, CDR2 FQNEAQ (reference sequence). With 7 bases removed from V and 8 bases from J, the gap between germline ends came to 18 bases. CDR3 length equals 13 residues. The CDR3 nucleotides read TGTGCCAGCACCGATAATCAGGGTTTTAAGCAGTACTTC. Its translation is CASTDNQGFKQYF.

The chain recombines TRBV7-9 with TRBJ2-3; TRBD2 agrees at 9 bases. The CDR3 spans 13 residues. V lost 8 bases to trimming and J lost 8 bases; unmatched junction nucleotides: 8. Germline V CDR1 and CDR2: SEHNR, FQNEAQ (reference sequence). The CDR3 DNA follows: TGTGCCAGCGCCGGGACTAGCTCGGTTACGCAGTATTTT. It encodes CASAGTSSVTQYF.

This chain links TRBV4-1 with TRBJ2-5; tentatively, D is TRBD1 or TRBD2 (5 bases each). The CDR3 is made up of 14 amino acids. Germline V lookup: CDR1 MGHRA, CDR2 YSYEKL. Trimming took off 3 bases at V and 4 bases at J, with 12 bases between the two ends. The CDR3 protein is CASSHGTSGETQYF. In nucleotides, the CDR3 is TGCGCCAGCAGCCACGGGACGTCAGGAGAGACCCAGTACTTC.

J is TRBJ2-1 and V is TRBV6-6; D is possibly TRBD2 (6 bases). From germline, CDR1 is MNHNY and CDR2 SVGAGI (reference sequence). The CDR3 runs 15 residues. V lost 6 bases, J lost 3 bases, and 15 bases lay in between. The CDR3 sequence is CASSFRDLDYNEQFF. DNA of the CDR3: TGTGCCAGCAGCTTCCGGGACTTGGACTACAATGAGCAGTTCTTC.

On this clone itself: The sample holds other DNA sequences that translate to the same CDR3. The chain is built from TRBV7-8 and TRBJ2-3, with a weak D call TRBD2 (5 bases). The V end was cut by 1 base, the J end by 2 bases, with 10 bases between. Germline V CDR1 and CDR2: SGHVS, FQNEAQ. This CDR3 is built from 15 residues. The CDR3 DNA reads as TGTGCCAGCAGCTTAGGAGGGAGATTCACAGATACGCAGTATTTT. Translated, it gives CASSLGGRFTDTQYF.

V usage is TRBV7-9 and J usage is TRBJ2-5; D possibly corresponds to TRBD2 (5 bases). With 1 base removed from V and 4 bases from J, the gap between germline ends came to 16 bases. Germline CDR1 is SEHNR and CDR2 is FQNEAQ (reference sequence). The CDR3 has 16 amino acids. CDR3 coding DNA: TGTGCCAGCAGCTTAGATCGGAGGACCGGCGGAGAGACCCAGTACTTC. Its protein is CASSLDRRTGGETQYF.

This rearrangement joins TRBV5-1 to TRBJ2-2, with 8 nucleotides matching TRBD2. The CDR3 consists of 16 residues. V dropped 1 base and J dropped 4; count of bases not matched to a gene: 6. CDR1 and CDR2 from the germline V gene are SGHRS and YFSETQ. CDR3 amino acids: CASSLPGRAPTGELFF. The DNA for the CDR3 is TGCGCCAGCAGCTTGCCCGGGAGGGCCCCCACCGGGGAGCTGTTTTTT.

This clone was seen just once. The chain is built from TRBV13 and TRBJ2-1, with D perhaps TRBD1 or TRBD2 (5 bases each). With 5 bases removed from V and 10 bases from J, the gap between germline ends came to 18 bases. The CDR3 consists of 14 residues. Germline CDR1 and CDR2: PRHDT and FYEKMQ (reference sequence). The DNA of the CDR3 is TGTGCCAGCAGCCCGGGACCCCGTCCCGAGGAGCAGTTCTTC. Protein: CASSPGPRPEEQFF.

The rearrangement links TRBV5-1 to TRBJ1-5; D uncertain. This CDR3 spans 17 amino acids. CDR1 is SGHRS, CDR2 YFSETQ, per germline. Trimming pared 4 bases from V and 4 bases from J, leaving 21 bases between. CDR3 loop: CASSPRPGINLNQPQHF. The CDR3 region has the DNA TGCGCCAGCAGCCCCCGGCCGGGGATCAACCTTAATCAGCCCCAGCATTTT.

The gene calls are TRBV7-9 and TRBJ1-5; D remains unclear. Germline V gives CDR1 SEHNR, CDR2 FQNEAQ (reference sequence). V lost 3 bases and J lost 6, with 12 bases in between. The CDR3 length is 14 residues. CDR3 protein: CASSLTDLGQPQHF. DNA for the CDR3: TGTGCCAGCAGCTTGACGGATTTGGGTCAGCCCCAGCATTTT.

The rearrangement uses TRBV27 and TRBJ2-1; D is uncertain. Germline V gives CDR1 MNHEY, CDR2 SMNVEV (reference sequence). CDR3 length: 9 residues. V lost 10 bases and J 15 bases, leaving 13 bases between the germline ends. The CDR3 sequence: CATRIERFF. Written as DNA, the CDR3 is TGTGCCACCAGAATCGAAAGGTTCTTC.

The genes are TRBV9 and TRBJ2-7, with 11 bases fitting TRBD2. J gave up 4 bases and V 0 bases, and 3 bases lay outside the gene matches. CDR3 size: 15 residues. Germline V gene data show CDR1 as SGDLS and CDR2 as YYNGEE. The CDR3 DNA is TGTGCCAGCAGCGTAGGGGCTAGCGGGGGGTACGAGCAGTACTTC. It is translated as CASSVGASGGYEQYF.

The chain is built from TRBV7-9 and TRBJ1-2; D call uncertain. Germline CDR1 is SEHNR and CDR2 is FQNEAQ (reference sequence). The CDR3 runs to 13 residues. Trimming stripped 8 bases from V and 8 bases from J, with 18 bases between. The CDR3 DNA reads TGTGCCAGCGGCCACGAAAGTGGTGGGGGCTACACCTTC. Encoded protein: CASGHESGGGYTF.

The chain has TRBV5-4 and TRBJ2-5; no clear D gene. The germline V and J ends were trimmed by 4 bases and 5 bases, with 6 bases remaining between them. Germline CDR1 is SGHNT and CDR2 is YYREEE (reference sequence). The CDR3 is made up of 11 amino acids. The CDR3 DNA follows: TGTGCCAGCAGCGACGCGGAGACCCAGTACTTC. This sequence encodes CASSDAETQYF.

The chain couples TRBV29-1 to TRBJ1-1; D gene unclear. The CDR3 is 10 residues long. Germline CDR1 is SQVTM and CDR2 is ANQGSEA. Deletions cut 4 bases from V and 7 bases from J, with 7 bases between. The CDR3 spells CSVGEGEAFF. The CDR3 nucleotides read TGCAGCGTTGGCGAGGGTGAAGCTTTCTTT.

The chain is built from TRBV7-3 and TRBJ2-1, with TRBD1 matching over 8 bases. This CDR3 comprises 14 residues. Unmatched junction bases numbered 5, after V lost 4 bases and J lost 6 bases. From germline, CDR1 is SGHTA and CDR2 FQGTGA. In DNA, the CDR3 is TGTGCCAGCAGCTCATCCGGGACAGGCAATGAGCAGTTCTTC. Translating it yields CASSSSGTGNEQFF.

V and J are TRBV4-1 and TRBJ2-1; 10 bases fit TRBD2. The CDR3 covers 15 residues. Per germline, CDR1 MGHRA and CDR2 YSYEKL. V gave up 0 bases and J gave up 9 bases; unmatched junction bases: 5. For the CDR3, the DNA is TGCGCCAGCAGCCAAGAACTAGCGGGATTGGGTGAGCAGTTCTTC. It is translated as CASSQELAGLGEQFF.

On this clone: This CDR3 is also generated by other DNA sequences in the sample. The DNA for the CDR3 is TGTGCCAGCAGTTTAAAGGGACTAGCAGGATACGAGCAGTACTTC. Protein sequence: CASSLKGLAGYEQYF. The rearrangement joins TRBV27 to TRBJ2-7; TRBD2 matches 9 bases. This CDR3 is built from 15 residues. Germline V gene lookup returns CDR1 MNHEY and CDR2 SMNVEV (reference sequence). J lost 4 bases, V lost 2 bases, and 6 bases had no gene match.

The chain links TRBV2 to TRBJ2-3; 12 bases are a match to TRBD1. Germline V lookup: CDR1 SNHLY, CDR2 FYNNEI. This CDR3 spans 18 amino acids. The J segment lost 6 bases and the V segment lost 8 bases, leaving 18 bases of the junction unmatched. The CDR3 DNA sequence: TGTGCCAGCGAATACCCCGGGACAGGGGGCGAGGTTTACGATACGCAGTATTTT. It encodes CASEYPGTGGEVYDTQYF.

CDR3 DNA sequence: TGTGCCAGCAGCTTAGCGGAATCAGAATCGAGGGAGACCCAGTACTTC. It encodes CASSLAESESRETQYF. The genes are TRBV7-9 and TRBJ2-5; no reliable D call. In germline, CDR1 is SEHNR, CDR2 FQNEAQ (reference sequence). This CDR3 spans 16 amino acids. Trimming pared 0 bases from V and 5 bases from J, leaving 16 bases between.

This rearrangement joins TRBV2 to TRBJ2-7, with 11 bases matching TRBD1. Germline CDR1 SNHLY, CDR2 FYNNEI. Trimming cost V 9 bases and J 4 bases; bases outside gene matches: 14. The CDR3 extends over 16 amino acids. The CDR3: CASQPSSRDRGYEQYF. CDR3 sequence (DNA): TGTGCCAGTCAACCCTCCTCCCGGGACAGGGGGTACGAGCAGTACTTC.

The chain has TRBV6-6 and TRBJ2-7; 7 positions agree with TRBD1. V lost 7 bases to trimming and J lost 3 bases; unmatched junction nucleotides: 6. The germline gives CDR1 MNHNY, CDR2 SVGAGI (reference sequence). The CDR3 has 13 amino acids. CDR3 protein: CASMSGQFYEQYF. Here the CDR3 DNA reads TGTGCCAGCATGTCGGGACAGTTCTACGAGCAGTACTTC.

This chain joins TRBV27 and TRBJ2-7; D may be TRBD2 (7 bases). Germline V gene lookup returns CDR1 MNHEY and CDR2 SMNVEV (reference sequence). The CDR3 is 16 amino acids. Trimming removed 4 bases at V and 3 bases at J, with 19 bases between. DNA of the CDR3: TGTGCCAGCAGTTATGGGGGGGCAGGGGTGGACTACGAGCAGTACTTC. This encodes CASSYGGAGVDYEQYF.

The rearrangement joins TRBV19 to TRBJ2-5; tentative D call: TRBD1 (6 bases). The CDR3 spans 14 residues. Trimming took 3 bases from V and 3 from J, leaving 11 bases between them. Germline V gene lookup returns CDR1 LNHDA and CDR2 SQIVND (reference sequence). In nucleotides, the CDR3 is TGTGCCAGTAGTATCTGGGCAGGGGAAGAGACCCAGTACTTC. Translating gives CASSIWAGEETQYF. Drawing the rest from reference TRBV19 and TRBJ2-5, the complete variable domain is DGGITQSPKYLFRKEGQNVTLSCEQNLNHDAMYWYRQDPGQGLRLIYYSQIVNDFQKGDIAEGYSVSREKKESFPLTVTSAQKNPTAFYLCASSIWAGEETQYFGPGTRLLVL.